These 9 T cell receptor beta chains share one sample of origin, sequenced in a study of human T cells and chemical hapten exposure. The sample's time point: healthy volunteer bleed at 2 weeks. It was unfractionated whole blood from which total RNA was extracted. TCRdb reanalysed the RACE reads using MiXCR and keeps one entry per CDR3 protein. The data show 130,000 or so distinct CDR3 sequences, with about 9% seen just once and around 1.7% held by the top ten. The sequenced sample was whole blood. Receptors originate from a male donor in good health. Some clones in this sample may be carry-over from other donors' samples.

This clonotype has just a few counts. CDR3: CSVEYTVNTGELFF. The CDR3 bases are TGCAGCGTCGAATACACAGTGAACACCGGGGAGCTGTTTTTT. The rearrangement uses TRBV29-1 and TRBJ2-2; D not resolved. Looked up from germline, CDR1 is SQVTM and CDR2 is ANQGSEA. Trimming shortened V by 6 bases and J by 1 base, and 12 bases separated the two germline ends. The CDR3 runs to 14 residues.

This clonotype was counted between two and nine times. The chain carries TRBV2 and TRBJ2-2, with 7 bases lining up with TRBD1. From germline, CDR1 is SNHLY and CDR2 FYNNEI. The CDR3 loop spans 15 amino acids. Trimming took 5 bases from V and 3 from J; bases not matched to a gene: 6. The CDR3 DNA reads TGTGCCAGCAGTAAGACAGGGACGGACACCGGGGAGCTGTTTTTT. Translating gives CASSKTGTDTGELFF.

The chain couples TRBV7-2 to TRBJ1-5; 8 nucleotides line up with TRBD1. V gave up 4 bases and J gave up 3 bases; unmatched junction bases: 2. The CDR3 is made up of 14 amino acids. Germline CDR1 SGHTA, CDR2 FQGNSA. This chain's CDR3 is CASSWTGNNQPQHF. The CDR3 DNA reads as TGTGCCAGCAGCTGGACAGGGAACAATCAGCCCCAGCATTTT.

The CDR3 sequence: CASSLSSGVSYNEQFF. DNA for the CDR3: TGTGCCAGCAGTTTAAGTAGCGGGGTCTCCTACAATGAGCAGTTCTTC. V gene TRBV27 combines with J gene TRBJ2-1, with TRBD2 matching over 8 bases. The ends lost 2 bases at V and 0 bases at J; junction bases unmatched: 3. Looked up from germline, CDR1 is MNHEY and CDR2 is SMNVEV (reference sequence). The CDR3 sequence is 16 residues long.

As regards this clonotype: One junction end disagrees with the germline gene, perhaps due to a read error. This sequence joins TRBV7-3 and TRBJ1-1, with D unresolved. In germline, CDR1 is SGHTA, CDR2 FQGTGA. The CDR3 runs 13 residues. CDR3 DNA: TGTGCCAGCGGCTTATCCTGGAACACTGAAGCTTTCTTT. It yields the protein CASGLSWNTEAFF.

This clonotype occurred a few times. The chain carries TRBV10-3 and TRBJ1-2, with D unresolved. V lost 0 bases and J 0 bases, leaving 14 bases between the germline ends. The CDR3 has 17 amino acids. CDR1 ENHRY and CDR2 SYGVKD come from the germline V gene. This CDR3 is CAISESRAGYSNYGYTF. CDR3 sequence (DNA): TGTGCCATCAGTGAGTCGAGGGCAGGATATTCTAACTATGGCTACACCTTC.

This clonotype has more than one count but fewer than ten. J is TRBJ1-5 and V is TRBV20-1, with 7 positions matching TRBD1. The V gene's germline CDR1 is DFQATT and CDR2 SNEGSKA (reference sequence). V was clipped by 4 bases and J by 10 bases; unmatched bases: 7. The CDR3 extends over 12 amino acids. The CDR3 nucleotides read TGCAGTGCTACCGACAGGGTCCACCCCCAGCATTTT. As protein: CSATDRVHPQHF.

J is TRBJ2-1 and V is TRBV13; D is possibly TRBD1 or TRBD2 (6 bases each). The germline V gene has CDR1 PRHDT and CDR2 FYEKMQ (reference sequence). The CDR3 has 13 amino acids. Deletions cut 5 bases from V and 5 bases from J, with 10 bases between. CDR3 nucleotide sequence: TGTGCCAGCAGCGGGGGGCGTAACAATGAGCAGTTCTTC. Its protein product is CASSGGRNNEQFF.

The chain uses TRBV24-1 and TRBJ2-1; D assignment may be TRBD1 or TRBD2 (5 bases each). With 1 base removed from V and 6 bases from J, the gap between germline ends came to 15 bases. The CDR3 has 16 residues. Germline lookup yields CDR1 KGHDR and CDR2 SFDVKD. CDR3 DNA sequence: TGTGCCACCAGTGATTTCGCCGGGACGGGATCCAATGAGCAGTTCTTC. It encodes CATSDFAGTGSNEQFF.